This entry concerns a single T cell receptor beta chain. The data stem from a study of shared clonotypes between healthy human individuals. Every subset's genomic DNA went evenly onto several immunoSEQ plates. In the authors' workflow: As immunoSEQ supplied junction-only sequences (without quality scores), filtering differed. TCRdb's table, derived via immunoSEQ multiplex PCR, lists solely in-frame clones and lacks some. That table gives V, J and clone size, and the DNA gave D and trimming. The repertoire holds 400,000 to 600,000 clones, with almost 80% as singletons. CDR1 is LNHDA, CDR2 SQIVND, per germline (reference sequence). This CDR3 contains 14 residues. V lost 7 bases to trimming and J lost 4 bases, with 16 bases between them. Adult donors, all healthy and HIV-negative, had no recent acute infections or vaccinations. Caucasian adults residing in Nashville, Tennessee made up all the donors.

The sample was PBMCs. The sequence was obtained from a woman aged 40-49 years in good health. Some clones in this sample may be carry-over from other donors' samples. The gene calls are TRBV19 and TRBJ1-2; possible D gene TRBD1, 5 bases. The CDR3 nucleotides read TGTGCCAGTACCCCGCAGAGGAGGGGCTATGGCTACACCTTC. Amino acids: CASTPQRRGYGYTF.